Detailed here is one T cell receptor beta chain. Germline V lookup: CDR1 MGHDK, CDR2 SYGVNS. The ends were cut back, 1 base at V and 5 bases at J, with 11 bases in the middle. CDR3 size: 14 residues. Measured with immunoSEQ multiplex PCR; TCRdb has only the in-frame clones, and not every one. The repertoire consists of about 70,000 clones, with roughly 94% occurring once and the leading ten covering about 0.38%. This sample stems from a study of technical replicates of blood from several donors. The TCR sequence derives from a human donor in good health. The genes are TRBV25-1 and TRBJ2-5, with D perhaps matching TRBD2 (5 bases). Sequencing used T cells isolated from PBMCs. The CDR3 loop is CASSEFGDEETQYF. CDR3 DNA sequence: TGTGCCAGCAGTGAATTCGGGGATGAGGAGACCCAGTACTTC.